This is a list of T cell receptor beta chains from one sample in a study of blood T cell repertoires in COVID-19. Only in-frame clones appear in the TCRdb table, and some are missing; sequencing was by immunoSEQ multiplex PCR. Of over 50,000 clones listed, over 75% are singletons. Input material: peripheral blood. These receptors all stem from a man aged 55 to 70 with acute or convalescent COVID-19. Each CDR3 is given with its conserved first and last residue.

V: TRBV7-6; CDR3: CASSEKAGGAEGYTF
V: TRBV2; CDR3: CASKRQPLMETQYF
V: TRBV30; CDR3: CAWLPAAGTGELFF
V: TRBV3-1/TRBV3-2; CDR3: CASSQPGSDTQYF
V: TRBV6-5; CDR3: CASSLGQTSTDTQYF
V: TRBV15; CDR3: CATSRDTREAYEQYF
V: TRBV10-3; CDR3: CAISESFEQFF
V: TRBV30; CDR3: CAWRGVTEAFF
V: TRBV5-5; CDR3: CASSLRGVPNQPQHF
V: TRBV19; CDR3: CASSTGQVGNTIYF
V: TRBV10-3; CDR3: CAISRDLANYGYTF
V: TRBV9; CDR3: CASSVGPGEGSPLHF
V: TRBV10-3; CDR3: CAISGAGEGQPQHF
V: TRBV4-2; CDR3: CASSQGDRVLGYTF
V: TRBV4-3; CDR3: CASSPHDPGTYGYTF
V: TRBV6-5; CDR3: CASSEGGKTKNIQYF
V: TRBV30; CDR3: CAWKEGSYNSPLHF
V: TRBV11-2; CDR3: CASSLRTSLNTGELFF
V: TRBV5-4; CDR3: CASSLGQSPKAFF
V: TRBV9; CDR3: CASSETGSRWAGELFF
V: TRBV5-6; CDR3: CASSLRGGLAGLEQYF
V: TRBV7-2; CDR3: CASSFQANQPQHF
V: TRBV27; CDR3: CASPPPIGWDRGDTGELFF
V: TRBV2; CDR3: CASRGQGDQPQHF
V: TRBV15; CDR3: CATSRGHSNQPQHF
V: TRBV21-1; CDR3: CASSTIPTGDTEAFF
V: TRBV19; CDR3: CASSISRLAGVAGELFF
V: TRBV30; CDR3: CAWGPNWGPYTF
V: TRBV6-5; CDR3: CASRDGLASYEQYF
V: TRBV7-6; CDR3: CASSLYRGQETQYF
V: TRBV6-2/TRBV6-3; CDR3: CASSFGLYNEQFF
V: TRBV11-2; CDR3: CASSRTPGLAASYNEQFF
V: TRBV6-5; CDR3: CASSYSQGATDTQYF
V: TRBV28; CDR3: CASSFIRTDTQYF
V: TRBV2; CDR3: CASRLAGEQFF
V: TRBV30; CDR3: CAWSVWGSGELFF
V: TRBV19; CDR3: CASSQGPFAGYTF
V: TRBV4-1; CDR3: CASSETGVGYEQYF
V: TRBV27; CDR3: CASSSQGTWIGNQPQHF
V: TRBV27; CDR3: CASSPPGGVSPLHF
V: TRBV12-3/TRBV12-4; CDR3: CASSFAENTEAFF
V: TRBV5-1; CDR3: CASSLNDITYEQYF
V: TRBV6-2/TRBV6-3; CDR3: CASSYTPGLAGGSSYNEQFF
V: TRBV9; CDR3: CASSPRDANSGNTIYF
V: TRBV7-2; CDR3: CASSIAGAQETQYF
V: TRBV11-3; CDR3: CASSPGRGTSYEQYF
V: TRBV7-2; CDR3: CASSLGVAGGYGYTF
V: TRBV18; CDR3: CASSQEQGKNTEAFF
V: TRBV5-5; CDR3: CASSTEGQGARLYGYTF
V: TRBV5-4; CDR3: CASSLRLAGPETQYF
V: TRBV3-1/TRBV3-2; CDR3: CASSPNARGGGEQYF
V: TRBV9; CDR3: CASSDGVEVFSSPLHF
V: TRBV7-8; CDR3: CASSLAQLTSSVVNEKLFF
V: TRBV2; CDR3: CASSELVRGGLETQYF
V: TRBV6-5; CDR3: CASSPGQGGTEAFF
V: TRBV30; CDR3: CAGGWGGSYNEQFF
V: TRBV5-6; CDR3: CASSPVSRDGYTF
V: TRBV4-3; CDR3: CASSPEDRANEQFF
V: TRBV29-1; CDR3: CSVEFDRGYGYTF
V: TRBV21-1; CDR3: CASSKTGYYGYTF